Following are 30 T cell receptor beta chains from one sample sequenced in a study of response to subunit inactivated influenza vaccine. TCRdb fed the RT-PCR reads into MiXCR, producing one record per CDR3 protein. The sample records some 850,000 distinct CDR3 sequences, about 18% being singletons. Sequencing was performed on PBMCs from blood, taken roughly 5 days after vaccination. These receptors all come from a man in his forties or fifties who received an inactivated influenza vaccine.

The J gene is TRBJ2-1, the V gene TRBV29-1, with D perhaps matching TRBD1 or TRBD2 (5 bases each). CDR3 length equals 13 residues. Trimming pared 7 bases from V and 7 bases from J, leaving 17 bases between. Germline CDR1 SQVTM, CDR2 ANQGSEA. The CDR3 sequence: CSASGAYLNEQFF. The CDR3 bases are TGCAGCGCCTCCGGGGCGTATTTGAATGAGCAGTTCTTC.

V usage is TRBV29-1 and J usage is TRBJ2-7; D is uncertain. V shed 4 bases and J shed 7 bases, with 14 bases lying between them. Germline V CDR1 and CDR2: SQVTM, ANQGSEA. The CDR3 is 12 amino acids. The CDR3 region is CSVGAVHGEQYF. The CDR3 nucleotides read TGCAGCGTTGGAGCAGTCCATGGGGAGCAGTACTTC.

This clonotype was picked up a small number of times. The V gene is TRBV7-6, the J gene TRBJ2-7; D may be TRBD1 (5 bases). CDR1 SGHVS and CDR2 FNYEAQ come from the germline V gene. This CDR3 spans 15 amino acids. V shed 4 bases and J shed 3 bases, with 16 bases lying between them. CDR3 sequence reads: CASSYRQAGNYEQYF. The CDR3 coding sequence is TGTGCCAGCAGCTACCGTCAAGCAGGGAACTACGAGCAGTACTTC.

This clonotype was observed many times. The chain employs TRBV20-1 and TRBJ2-7, with 9 bases matching TRBD2. Germline lookup yields CDR1 DFQATT and CDR2 SNEGSKA (reference sequence). The CDR3 covers 13 residues. The CDR3, as DNA: TGCACCGGGGTGGCGGGAGGGCCCCACGAGCAGTACTTC. As protein: CTGVAGGPHEQYF.

This chain connects TRBV5-1 to TRBJ1-5; possibly TRBD1 for D (6 bases). Germline V CDR1 and CDR2: SGHRS, YFSETQ. The CDR3 consists of 15 residues. V was cut by 0 bases and J by 5 bases, with 12 bases left in between. The DNA of the CDR3 is TGCGCCAGCAGCTTGGAAACAGGGACGGATCAGCCCCAGCATTTT. Protein product: CASSLETGTDQPQHF.

This chain links TRBV15 with TRBJ2-5; D unclear. V was trimmed by 3 bases and J by 5 bases, leaving 22 bases between them. From germline, CDR1 is LNHNV and CDR2 YYDKDF (reference sequence). The length of the CDR3 is 17 residues. CDR3 residues: CATSSTLRPSALETQYF. CDR3 sequence (DNA): TGTGCCACCAGCAGCACCTTAAGACCCTCAGCGCTTGAGACCCAGTACTTC. Variable domain in full (rest from reference TRBV15 and TRBJ2-5): DAMVIQNPRYQVTQFGKPVTLSCSQTLNHNVMYWYQQKSSQAPKLLFHYYDKDFNNEADTPDNFQSRRPNTSFCFLDIRSPGLGDTAMYLCATSSTLRPSALETQYFGPGTRLLVL.

V is TRBV10-2 and J is TRBJ2-7, with 7 bases lining up with TRBD1. The junction had 1 base not matched to a gene; V was cut back by 2 bases and J by 0 bases. Germline V gives CDR1 WSHSY, CDR2 SAAADI. The length of the CDR3 is 14 residues. The CDR3 sequence: CASSEPGGSYEQYF. CDR3 DNA: TGCGCCAGCAGTGAGCCAGGGGGCTCCTACGAGCAGTACTTC.

The chain couples TRBV7-2 to TRBJ2-3, with 8 bases fitting TRBD2. The V segment lost 2 bases and the J segment 5 bases; nucleotides outside the gene matches: 6. The germline gives CDR1 SGHTA, CDR2 FQGNSA. The CDR3 extends over 15 amino acids. In nucleotides, the CDR3 is TGTGCCAGCAGCTTACGGGAGGGCCTAGGAGATACGCAGTATTTT. Translated, it gives CASSLREGLGDTQYF.

This clonotype showed up just a few times. The chain links TRBV20-1 to TRBJ1-6; D uncertain. The V gene lost 1 base and the J gene lost 16 bases, with 11 bases spanning the gap. Per germline, CDR1 DFQATT and CDR2 SNEGSKA (reference sequence). The CDR3 consists of 11 residues. The CDR3 sequence: CSARAQTALHF. The CDR3 DNA sequence: TGCAGTGCTAGAGCCCAAACAGCTCTCCACTTT.

A few counts support this clonotype. This CDR3 reads CSARRQATNEKLFF. CDR3 in DNA: TGCAGTGCTAGAAGACAGGCAACTAATGAAAAACTGTTTTTT. V and J are TRBV20-1 and TRBJ1-4; perhaps TRBD1 as D (6 bases). This CDR3 spans 14 amino acids. In germline, CDR1 is DFQATT, CDR2 SNEGSKA (reference sequence). With 2 bases removed from V and 0 bases from J, the gap between germline ends came to 7 bases.

Only a few counts were recorded for this clonotype. V is TRBV12-3 or TRBV12-4 and J is TRBJ1-2; tentative D call: TRBD1 (5 bases). The V end lost 8 bases, the J end lost 6 bases, and 19 bases lay between the germline ends. The CDR3 contains 14 residues. As DNA, the CDR3 is TGTGCCAGCGAACAAACAGGAAAGCGAAATGGCTACACCTTC. It encodes CASEQTGKRNGYTF.

This clonotype came up a few times. V usage is TRBV5-5 and J usage is TRBJ2-1; D not resolved. Germline lookup yields CDR1 SGHKS and CDR2 YYEKEE (reference sequence). The CDR3 is 15 residues long. Trimming pared 2 bases from V and 5 bases from J, leaving 14 bases between. In DNA, the CDR3 is TGTGCCAGCAGCTTCCTTTTCGGCGGCCACAATGAGCAGTTCTTC. As protein: CASSFLFGGHNEQFF.

This clonotype was found a few times. The rearrangement uses TRBV29-1 and TRBJ2-2; D tentatively reads TRBD1 or TRBD2 (7 bases each). The germline gives CDR1 SQVTM, CDR2 ANQGSEA. Trimming cost V 5 bases and J 5 bases, with 15 bases left between them. The CDR3 is 14 residues long. The CDR3 loop reads CSVRTGEGTGELFF. CDR3 coding DNA: TGCAGCGTTAGAACAGGGGAGGGGACCGGGGAGCTGTTTTTT.

This clonotype was picked up many times. CDR3 amino acids: CASSLLAASSYNEQFF. CDR3 DNA: TGTGCCAGCAGTTTATTGGCGGCAAGCTCCTACAATGAGCAGTTCTTC. The rearrangement joins TRBV12-3 or TRBV12-4 to TRBJ2-1; D unclear. The V gene lost 2 bases and the J gene lost 0 bases, with 11 bases spanning the gap. The CDR3 totals 16 residues.

This clonotype was counted a few times. The V gene is TRBV10-3, the J gene TRBJ2-5; D is possibly TRBD2 (6 bases). Germline V lookup: CDR1 ENHRY, CDR2 SYGVKD. V gave up 10 bases and J gave up 4 bases, with 13 bases separating them. The CDR3 consists of 12 residues. The CDR3 loop is CATGGTGETQYF. The CDR3 coding sequence is TGTGCCACCGGGGGAACGGGAGAGACCCAGTACTTC.

This chain connects TRBV20-1 to TRBJ2-7, with 10 bases fitting TRBD2. The CDR3 has 16 residues. The ends lost 4 bases at V and 2 bases at J; junction bases unmatched: 11. Germline V gives CDR1 DFQATT, CDR2 SNEGSKA (reference sequence). The CDR3 DNA reads as TGCAGTGCTATACCTAGCGGGGGTCTTCCGACCTACGAGCAGTACTTC. Translated: CSAIPSGGLPTYEQYF.

This clonotype turned up a few times. This sequence joins TRBV20-1 and TRBJ2-4, with 7 bases aligning to TRBD1. The CDR3 loop spans 15 amino acids. Unmatched junction bases numbered 13, after V lost 4 bases and J lost 7 bases. The germline gives CDR1 DFQATT, CDR2 SNEGSKA (reference sequence). Here the CDR3 reads CSAMTRQGGLNIQYF. The CDR3 DNA sequence: TGCAGTGCTATGACACGACAGGGCGGATTGAACATTCAGTACTTC.

V is TRBV12-3 or TRBV12-4 and J is TRBJ2-7; D gene ambiguous. This CDR3 contains 17 residues. The V end lost 4 bases, the J end lost 0 bases, and 19 bases lay between the germline ends. The CDR3 DNA reads TGTGCCAGCAGTTCCCCCAGGTCGTCTCCAAACTCCTACGAGCAGTACTTC. The encoded protein is CASSSPRSSPNSYEQYF.

V is TRBV14 and J is TRBJ2-1; TRBD2 matches 12 bases. Trimming took 0 bases from V and 5 from J; bases not matched to a gene: 14. This CDR3 contains 20 residues. Looked up from germline, CDR1 is SGHDN and CDR2 is FVKESK. The CDR3, as DNA: TGTGCCAGCAGCCAAGAAAGACCGGGACTAGCGGGTTCAAGGCACAATGAGCAGTTCTTC. This translates into CASSQERPGLAGSRHNEQFF.

This clonotype has only a few counts. The chain uses TRBV20-1 and TRBJ2-5; 7 nucleotides agree with TRBD2. The ends lost 2 bases at V and 11 bases at J; junction bases unmatched: 14. The CDR3 is 14 amino acids. Germline V gene data show CDR1 as DFQATT and CDR2 as SNEGSKA (reference sequence). The CDR3 nucleotides read TGCAGTGCTAGACCGAGCGGGGTTCGGATTTTGCAGTACTTC. The encoded protein is CSARPSGVRILQYF.

V is TRBV5-1 and J is TRBJ2-3; D remains unclear. The CDR3 runs to 15 residues. The V gene lost 0 bases and the J gene lost 1 base, with 9 bases spanning the gap. In germline, CDR1 is SGHRS, CDR2 YFSETQ. CDR3 sequence reads: CASSLGPSRTDTQYF. In nucleotides, the CDR3 is TGCGCCAGCAGCTTGGGACCGTCGCGCACAGATACGCAGTATTTT.

This clonotype was detected many times. The genes are TRBV12-3 or TRBV12-4 and TRBJ1-1; D perhaps matches TRBD1 (5 bases). This CDR3 comprises 14 residues. The germline V and J ends were trimmed by 3 bases and 5 bases, with 13 bases remaining between them. CDR3 in amino acids: CASSLGRRGTEAFF. The CDR3 region has the DNA TGTGCCAGCAGTTTGGGTCGGCGGGGGACTGAAGCTTTCTTT.

This clonotype has just a few counts. The chain couples TRBV6-2 or TRBV6-3 to TRBJ1-6, with 11 bases matching TRBD1. The CDR3 runs to 17 residues. J gave up 8 bases and V 6 bases, and 12 bases lay outside the gene matches. Germline loops: CDR1 MNHEY, CDR2 SVGEGT. CDR3: CASSQRTGGAFYSPLHF. CDR3 bases: TGTGCCAGCAGCCAAAGGACAGGGGGCGCGTTTTATTCACCCCTCCACTTT.

Ten or more counts support this clonotype. The CDR3 is CASSAPGTGGKAFF. The CDR3 region has the DNA TGCGCCAGCAGCGCCCCCGGGACAGGGGGTAAAGCTTTCTTT. The chain employs TRBV5-1 and TRBJ1-1; TRBD1 agrees at 11 bases. In germline, CDR1 is SGHRS, CDR2 YFSETQ. Unmatched junction bases numbered 8, after V lost 4 bases and J lost 9 bases. CDR3 length: 14 amino acids.

The genes are TRBV7-2 and TRBJ2-7; D is tentatively TRBD1 or TRBD2 (5 bases each). This CDR3 spans 14 amino acids. V was pared by 4 bases and J by 3 bases, with 13 bases between. Germline V gene sequence: CDR1 SGHTA, CDR2 FQGNSA. CDR3 residues: CASSSIDSGYEQYF. CDR3 DNA sequence: TGTGCCAGCAGCTCAATTGACAGCGGCTACGAGCAGTACTTC.

The chain carries TRBV5-1 and TRBJ2-3, with D perhaps TRBD1 (6 bases). The CDR3 runs 15 residues. Germline V gene sequence: CDR1 SGHRS, CDR2 YFSETQ. V lost 0 bases and J 4 bases, leaving 12 bases between the germline ends. This chain's CDR3 is CASSLEQQGPDTQYF. The CDR3 bases are TGCGCCAGCAGCTTGGAGCAGCAGGGGCCAGATACGCAGTATTTT.

This clonotype appeared many times. The chain has TRBV5-1 and TRBJ1-3; D call uncertain. Germline assignment: CDR1 SGHRS and CDR2 YFSETQ. The CDR3 has 13 amino acids. The ends were cut back, 5 bases at V and 7 bases at J, with 13 bases in the middle. As DNA, the CDR3 is TGCGCCAGCAGTGCCTCCCCGGATAACACCATATATTTT. It is translated as CASSASPDNTIYF.

In its sample, this clonotype was seen a few times. V and J are TRBV7-2 and TRBJ2-3; a possible D gene is TRBD2 (5 bases). CDR3 length equals 15 residues. Deletions cut 1 base from V and 0 bases from J, with 8 bases between. The germline V gene encodes CDR1 SGHTA and CDR2 FQGNSA. The CDR3 sequence is CASSLGASSTDTQYF. In DNA, the CDR3 is TGTGCCAGCAGCTTAGGGGCTAGCAGCACAGATACGCAGTATTTT.

This clonotype showed up just a few times. V is TRBV20-1 and J is TRBJ2-1, with 9 bases lining up with TRBD2. Germline V CDR1 and CDR2: DFQATT, SNEGSKA (reference sequence). The CDR3 totals 16 residues. V lost 3 bases, J lost 8 bases, and 14 bases stayed unmatched. The DNA for the CDR3 is TGCAGTGCTAGCCCCTATAGCGGGGGCAATTATGATGAGCAGTTCTTC. This encodes CSASPYSGGNYDEQFF.

This clonotype has just a few counts. This chain connects TRBV20-1 to TRBJ2-1, with D tentatively TRBD1 or TRBD2 (5 bases each). The CDR3 has 16 residues. The germline gives CDR1 DFQATT, CDR2 SNEGSKA (reference sequence). V was trimmed by 3 bases and J by 0 bases, leaving 15 bases between them. The CDR3 DNA sequence: TGCAGTGCTAGGGGAGACGGGGCTAGCTCCTACAATGAGCAGTTCTTC. It encodes CSARGDGASSYNEQFF.